The 16 T cell receptor beta chains below come from one sample, sequenced in a study of T cells after yellow fever vaccination (dated by TCRdb to the late 2010s). Receptor libraries were prepared by 5' RACE. Instrument used: Illumina HiSeq 2500. The public reads were run again by TCRdb, first through fastp at Q25 and then through MiXCR, and only productive beta chains were kept. Rows are unified per CDR3 protein, each entry keeping the most common DNA and genes. The sample records around 160,000 distinct CDR3 sequences, 6% to 7.5% of which are singletons. Of the sample, roughly 2.5% is held by the ten largest clones. Reading the label with the study, this specimen's treatment or condition is: live attenuated yellow fever vaccine strain. The sequences come from CD4+ T cells sorted from PBMCs, collected around 5 days after the first yellow fever vaccination. The source is a man between 18 and 29 years old who received the YFV17D yellow fever vaccine.

This clonotype was recorded many times. The chain combines TRBV20-1 with TRBJ2-3; weak D call: TRBD2 (5 bases). CDR1 and CDR2 from the germline V gene are DFQATT and SNEGSKA (reference sequence). CDR3 length: 13 amino acids. The V end was cut by 8 bases, the J end by 6 bases, with 18 bases between. CDR3 sequence (DNA): TGCAGTTCGAACGGGGTTTCGGGCGATACGCAGTATTTT. Encoded protein: CSSNGVSGDTQYF.

This clonotype was counted ten times or more. This chain links TRBV6-4 with TRBJ1-1; D is possibly TRBD1 (6 bases). Trimming stripped 7 bases from V and 5 bases from J, with 17 bases between. Germline loops: CDR1 MRHNA, CDR2 SNTAGT. The CDR3 consists of 14 residues. The CDR3 region has the DNA TGTGCCAGCACTTGGACAGCCCGGTGGACTGAAGCTTTCTTT. Protein: CASTWTARWTEAFF.

This clonotype has a handful of counts. At one end the junction does not follow the germline gene, possibly because of a read error. The CDR3 DNA sequence: TGTGCCAGCAGTGACGGGACACCAACCTACTACTTC. Its translation is CASSDGTPTYYF. The chain recombines TRBV6-1 with TRBJ2-1; maybe TRBD1 (6 bases). The CDR3 is 12 amino acids. Germline CDR1 and CDR2: MNHNS and SASEGT.

This clonotype has at least ten counts. This chain connects TRBV20-1 to TRBJ2-7, with 10 bases aligning to TRBD1. CDR1 and CDR2 (germline): DFQATT, SNEGSKA (reference sequence). V shed 5 bases and J 1 base; nucleotides not matched to a gene: 5. This CDR3 has 14 amino acids. The CDR3 region is CSADRDRGSYEQYF. As DNA, the CDR3 is TGCAGTGCTGACCGGGACAGGGGTTCCTACGAGCAGTACTTC.

V gene TRBV5-1 combines with J gene TRBJ2-5; D not certain. Germline V gene data show CDR1 as SGHRS and CDR2 as YFSETQ. The CDR3 spans 13 residues. Trimming stripped 2 bases from V and 2 bases from J, with 7 bases between. CDR3 residues: CASSLTPQETQYF. The CDR3 region has the DNA TGCGCCAGCAGCTTAACGCCTCAAGAGACCCAGTACTTC.

This clonotype occurred many times. J is TRBJ2-3 and V is TRBV5-1, with D unresolved. The CDR3 is made up of 14 amino acids. Germline V gene data show CDR1 as SGHRS and CDR2 as YFSETQ. The ends were cut back, 4 bases at V and 0 bases at J, with 9 bases in the middle. CDR3 amino acids: CASSVPPSTDTQYF. CDR3 DNA: TGCGCCAGCAGCGTACCCCCTAGCACAGATACGCAGTATTTT.

This clonotype has only a few counts. A much larger clone sits a single nucleotide away, making a read error possible. This chain links TRBV7-2 with TRBJ1-5; D gene unclear. Trimming pared 3 bases from V and 3 bases from J, leaving 3 bases between. The CDR3 totals 12 residues. Germline-derived CDR1 and CDR2 are SGHTA and FQGNSA. CDR3 loop: CASSLFNQPQHF. CDR3 bases: TGTGCCAGCAGCTTGTTCAATCAGCCCCAGCATTTT. The full variable domain, completed using reference TRBV7-2 and TRBJ1-5, is GAGVSQSPSNKVTEKGKDVELRCDPISGHTALYWYRQSLGQGLEFLIYFQGNSAPDKSGLPSDRFSAERTGGSVSTLTIQRTQQEDSAVYLCASSLFNQPQHFGDGTRLSIL.

This clonotype showed up many times. The chain combines TRBV7-9 with TRBJ2-1; D uncertain. The germline V gene encodes CDR1 SEHNR and CDR2 FQNEAQ (reference sequence). This CDR3 is built from 15 residues. V lost 4 bases and J lost 3, with 13 bases in between. CDR3 DNA: TGTGCCAGCAGCTCGGACCCTGCTGTCTACAATGAGCAGTTCTTC. It codes for CASSSDPAVYNEQFF.

This clonotype has a count of ten or more. This chain joins TRBV4-1 and TRBJ2-3, with no clear D. The V end lost 1 base, the J end lost 6 bases, and 8 bases lay between the germline ends. Per the germline V gene, CDR1 is MGHRA and CDR2 is YSYEKL. There are 13 residues in the CDR3. CDR3 protein: CASSQARVDTQYF. CDR3 nucleotides: TGCGCCAGCAGCCAAGCTAGGGTTGATACGCAGTATTTT.

Concerning this clonotype: A read error may be the cause here, since a much bigger clone is one base away. This chain links TRBV4-1 with TRBJ2-5; D may be TRBD1 or TRBD2 (5 bases each). V lost 5 bases and J lost 2, with 12 bases in between. Germline V CDR1 and CDR2: MGHRA, YSYEKL. CDR3 length equals 14 residues. The CDR3 nucleotides read TGCGCCAGCAGCGAAGGTGGGGGACAAGAGACCCAGTACTTC. Translating it yields CASSEGGGQETQYF.

This chain uses TRBV25-1 with TRBJ2-5, with D perhaps TRBD2 (5 bases). Germline values: CDR1 MGHDK, CDR2 SYGVNS. V was shortened by 4 bases and J by 5 bases, with 17 bases between the two germline ends. This CDR3 comprises 15 residues. CDR3 in amino acids: CASSARGGSGETQYF. CDR3 in DNA: TGTGCCAGCAGTGCCCGGGGTGGGTCGGGGGAGACCCAGTACTTC. Full variable domain (remainder filled in from reference TRBV25-1 and TRBJ2-5): EADIYQTPRYLVIGTGKKITLECSQTMGHDKMYWYQQDPGMELHLIHYSYGVNSTEKGDLSSESTVSRIRTEHFPLTLESARPSHTSQYLCASSARGGSGETQYFGPGTRLLVL.

This clonotype has a count of ten or more. V and J are TRBV6-5 and TRBJ2-2, with TRBD1 identical over 7 bases. The germline V gene has CDR1 MNHEY and CDR2 SVGAGI. CDR3 length equals 15 residues. Trimming took 6 bases from V and 7 from J; bases not matched to a gene: 11. Written as DNA, the CDR3 is TGTGCCAGCAGCCGAGACAGGGCATTTTACGGGGAGCTGTTTTTT. Its translation is CASSRDRAFYGELFF.

This clonotype came up many times. This chain connects TRBV5-1 to TRBJ2-5, with a possible D match to TRBD1 (5 bases). The CDR3 has 15 amino acids. Germline CDR1 and CDR2: SGHRS and YFSETQ. Trimming took off 2 bases at V and 5 bases at J, with 16 bases between the two ends. The CDR3 nucleotides read TGCGCCAGCAGCTTCCCCCAGGGTACAATGGAGACCCAGTACTTC. This encodes CASSFPQGTMETQYF.

This clonotype appeared many times. The chain recombines TRBV18 with TRBJ1-1, with TRBD1 as a possible D gene (5 bases). The germline gives CDR1 KGHSH, CDR2 LQKENI. Trimming stripped 4 bases from V and 1 base from J, with 13 bases between. The CDR3 is 15 residues long. The DNA of the CDR3 is TGTGCCAGCTCACGCATACAGGATGAGAACACTGAAGCTTTCTTT. This codes for CASSRIQDENTEAFF.

This clonotype was seen ten or more times. The J gene is TRBJ1-5, the V gene TRBV7-2; unclear D gene. CDR1 and CDR2 from the germline V gene are SGHTA and FQGNSA. The CDR3 spans 13 residues. V was cut by 5 bases and J by 5 bases, with 10 bases left in between. The CDR3 DNA sequence: TGTGCCAGCAGCCTCGAACCCTATCAGCCCCAGCATTTT. This encodes CASSLEPYQPQHF.

The V gene is TRBV5-1, the J gene TRBJ2-2; D is possibly TRBD1 or TRBD2 (5 bases each). This CDR3 is built from 13 residues. Germline loops: CDR1 SGHRS, CDR2 YFSETQ. V lost 3 bases, J lost 7 bases, and 10 bases lay in between. The CDR3 DNA follows: TGCGCCAGCAGCTCTGGGGGATACGGGGAGCTGTTTTTT. This codes for CASSSGGYGELFF.